This passage covers 30 T cell receptor beta chains from one sample sequenced in a study of T cells in Graves' hyperthyroidism and ophthalmopathy. RNA transcripts provided the source from which TCR beta CDR3 regions were amplified. First-round RT-PCR of the TCR CDR3 relied on the HTBI primer set. TCRdb analysed the multiplex PCR reads with MiXCR anew, one entry per CDR3 protein. The sample carries about 640,000 distinct CDR3 sequences, 45% recorded once. The sequencing sample was made of peripheral blood or thyroid tissue (not recorded which). The receptors originated from an adult man with Graves' disease, either hyperthyroidism or ophthalmopathy (not recorded which).

This chain uses TRBV29-1 with TRBJ1-1, with D unresolved. V lost 4 bases to trimming and J lost 11 bases, with 11 bases between them. The CDR3 has 10 amino acids. The germline CDR1 and CDR2 sequences are SQVTM and ANQGSEA. The CDR3 DNA sequence: TGCAGCGTTGCAGTAGGGTTTGCTTTCTTT. It specifies CSVAVGFAFF.

The CDR3 nucleotides read TGTGCCAGCAGCCCGTACAGGGGCGACTATAATTCACCCCTCCACTTT. Protein sequence: CASSPYRGDYNSPLHF. V is TRBV7-9 and J is TRBJ1-6; 7 bases map to TRBD1. The CDR3 totals 16 residues. In germline, CDR1 is SEHNR, CDR2 FQNEAQ (reference sequence). Trimming at V came to 5 bases and at J to 3 bases, leaving 7 bases not matched to a gene. Complete variable domain (other parts from reference TRBV7-9 and TRBJ1-6): DTGVSQNPRHKITKRGQNVTFRCDPISEHNRLYWYRQTLGQGPEFLTYFQNEAQLEKSRLLSDRFSAERPKGSFSTLEIQRTEQGDSAMYLCASSPYRGDYNSPLHFGNGTRLTVT.

The chain is built from TRBV2 and TRBJ1-2; maybe TRBD1 (6 bases). Germline values: CDR1 SNHLY, CDR2 FYNNEI. There are 15 residues in the CDR3. Deletions cut 5 bases from V and 6 bases from J, with 19 bases between. CDR3 sequence: CASSQRGADWDGYTF. Written as DNA, the CDR3 is TGTGCCAGCAGTCAACGGGGGGCCGACTGGGATGGCTACACCTTC.

This clonotype was observed at least ten times. The chain is built from TRBV10-3 and TRBJ1-2; D is ambiguous. With 11 bases removed from V and 0 bases from J, the gap between germline ends came to 16 bases. Germline values: CDR1 ENHRY, CDR2 SYGVKD. The CDR3 is 14 amino acids. For the CDR3, the DNA is TGTGCCTCGACCTCTTTCACAGCTAACTATGGCTACACCTTC. This gives the protein CASTSFTANYGYTF.

This clonotype was counted at least ten times. The CDR3 sequence is CASSSISGGEQYF. The CDR3 DNA reads as TGTGCCAGCAGCTCAATTAGCGGGGGCGAGCAGTACTTC. The rearrangement uses TRBV7-2 and TRBJ2-7; 9 bases are a match to TRBD2. Trimming took 4 bases from V and 6 from J; bases not matched to a gene: 4. Germline-derived CDR1 and CDR2 are SGHTA and FQGNSA. The CDR3 loop spans 13 amino acids.

The V gene is TRBV20-1, the J gene TRBJ2-7; 8 bases are a match to TRBD1. Per germline, CDR1 DFQATT and CDR2 SNEGSKA (reference sequence). Unmatched junction bases numbered 5, after V lost 1 base and J lost 6 bases. CDR3 length equals 13 residues. The CDR3 protein is CSARGQGAFEQYF. The CDR3 coding sequence is TGCAGTGCTAGAGGGCAGGGGGCATTCGAGCAGTACTTC.

This clonotype was observed a few times. The V gene is TRBV20-1, the J gene TRBJ2-2, with TRBD2 matching 14 bases. The CDR3 covers 17 residues. After removal of 6 bases from V and 5 bases from J, the junction contained 11 bases not matched to a gene. Germline V gene sequence: CDR1 DFQATT, CDR2 SNEGSKA (reference sequence). DNA for the CDR3: TGCAGTGCCCCCTTCGGACTAGCGGGAGGTGGGACCGGGGAGCTGTTTTTT. Its translation is CSAPFGLAGGGTGELFF.

The chain recombines TRBV20-1 with TRBJ1-5; unclear D gene. Germline values: CDR1 DFQATT, CDR2 SNEGSKA (reference sequence). The CDR3 length is 11 residues. V was pared by 6 bases and J by 1 base, with 4 bases between. The CDR3 region is CSALSNQPQHF. DNA for the CDR3: TGCAGTGCCTTGAGCAATCAGCCCCAGCATTTT.

On this clonotype: It may be a read error: a sequence one base away is much more abundant. The V and J genes are TRBV7-3 and TRBJ2-7; TRBD2 might be the D (6 bases). This CDR3 region has 14 residues. Per the germline V gene, CDR1 is SGHTA and CDR2 is FQGTGA. The germline V and J ends were trimmed by 2 bases and 8 bases, with 16 bases remaining between them. The CDR3 region has the DNA TGTGCCAGCAGCTTATCAGCGGGTCCCCACAAGCAGTACTTC. Its translation: CASSLSAGPHKQYF.

This clonotype was recorded many times. The chain uses TRBV5-1 and TRBJ1-1; D unresolved. CDR3 length equals 11 residues. Germline V gene lookup returns CDR1 SGHRS and CDR2 YFSETQ. V was cut by 0 bases and J by 8 bases, with 5 bases left in between. Here the CDR3 DNA reads TGCGCCAGCAGCTTGGGGATCGAAGCTTTCTTT. It codes for CASSLGIEAFF.

The chain has TRBV10-3 and TRBJ1-1; possible D gene TRBD1, 6 bases. V lost 4 bases and J lost 2, with 20 bases in between. Per the germline V gene, CDR1 is ENHRY and CDR2 is SYGVKD. CDR3 length: 17 amino acids. CDR3 residues: CAISARESGTPNTEAFF. The CDR3 DNA reads as TGTGCCATCAGTGCTAGAGAGTCCGGGACACCTAACACTGAAGCTTTCTTT.

V gene TRBV10-2 combines with J gene TRBJ1-4, with a weak D call TRBD1 (5 bases). The CDR3 totals 15 residues. The V gene's germline CDR1 is WSHSY and CDR2 SAAADI. Trimming stripped 0 bases from V and 8 bases from J, with 13 bases between. The DNA for the CDR3 is TGCGCCAGCAGTGAGTCTTGGCAGGGAAGGGAAAAACTGTTTTTT. Residues: CASSESWQGREKLFF.

J is TRBJ1-4 and V is TRBV5-1, with 9 bases that match TRBD1. The CDR3 is made up of 17 amino acids. V shed 3 bases, J shed 0 bases, and the junction held 6 bases outside the gene matches. Looked up from germline, CDR1 is SGHRS and CDR2 is YFSETQ. The CDR3 DNA follows: TGCGCCAGCAGCTGGACGGGACAGGGAGCAACTAATGAAAAACTGTTTTTT. Protein: CASSWTGQGATNEKLFF. Using reference TRBV5-1 and TRBJ1-4 for the parts outside the CDR3, the full variable domain is KAGVTQTPRYLIKTRGQQVTLSCSPISGHRSVSWYQQTPGQGLQFLFEYFSETQRNKGNFPGRFSGRQFSNSRSEMNVSTLELGDSALYLCASSWTGQGATNEKLFFGSGTQLSVL.

This clonotype came up many times. The chain recombines TRBV2 with TRBJ1-6; tentative D call: TRBD1 (5 bases). In germline, CDR1 is SNHLY, CDR2 FYNNEI. Trimming cost V 4 bases and J 8 bases, with 12 bases left between them. CDR3 size: 14 residues. The CDR3 DNA reads as TGTGCCAGCAGTGGGGGGAGGGAGCATTCACCCCTCCACTTT. It codes for CASSGGREHSPLHF.

The V gene is TRBV29-1, the J gene TRBJ1-1, with D maybe TRBD1 (6 bases). The CDR3 loop spans 13 amino acids. Germline values: CDR1 SQVTM, CDR2 ANQGSEA. V lost 8 bases, J lost 0 bases, and 13 bases lay in between. The chain's CDR3 is CSLGAGLNTEAFF. Here the CDR3 DNA reads TGCAGCTTGGGGGCAGGGCTGAACACTGAAGCTTTCTTT.

The chain is built from TRBV29-1 and TRBJ2-7; 7 nucleotides line up with TRBD1. V lost 7 bases to trimming and J lost 1 base; unmatched junction nucleotides: 4. The CDR3 has 12 amino acids. Germline V gene lookup returns CDR1 SQVTM and CDR2 ANQGSEA. CDR3: CSEDRASYEQYF. CDR3 in DNA: TGCAGCGAAGACAGGGCGTCCTACGAGCAGTACTTC.

The chain recombines TRBV4-1 with TRBJ1-5; D gene unclear. Germline CDR1 is MGHRA and CDR2 is YSYEKL. V lost 0 bases and J 5 bases, leaving 11 bases between the germline ends. This CDR3 spans 15 amino acids. The CDR3 loop is CASSQDRQLDQPQHF. The CDR3 nucleotides read TGCGCCAGCAGCCAAGATCGCCAGCTAGATCAGCCCCAGCATTTT.

This sequence joins TRBV7-9 and TRBJ1-2; TRBD1 agrees at 8 bases. The V gene end was trimmed by 4 bases and the J gene end by 7 bases; junction bases not matched to a gene: 14. CDR3 size: 16 residues. The germline V gene encodes CDR1 SEHNR and CDR2 FQNEAQ (reference sequence). CDR3 in amino acids: CASSSAGQVITIGYTF. The CDR3 DNA is TGTGCCAGCAGCTCCGCGGGACAGGTTATTACTATTGGCTACACCTTC.

This clonotype was picked up one time. The CDR3 reads CASSVLQGGFSGNTIYF. The CDR3, as DNA: TGTGCCAGCAGTGTCTTACAGGGCGGTTTCTCTGGAAACACCATATATTTT. The chain links TRBV2 to TRBJ1-3, with D perhaps matching TRBD1 (6 bases). Trimming removed 4 bases at V and 0 bases at J, with 16 bases between. Germline V CDR1 and CDR2: SNHLY, FYNNEI. The CDR3 runs to 17 residues.

Details on this clonotype: This could be a read error, since a much larger clone is one nucleotide away. The CDR3 nucleotides are TGTGCCGCCAGCGGAACTAGCGGCCAAGAGACCCAGTACTTC. It specifies CAASGTSGQETQYF. The chain uses TRBV15 and TRBJ2-5, with 8 positions matching TRBD2. CDR3 length equals 14 residues. Germline CDR1 and CDR2: LNHNV and YYDKDF (reference sequence).

This clonotype came up a few times. V and J are TRBV2 and TRBJ1-5; the D gene is possibly TRBD1 (5 bases). The CDR3 runs to 15 residues. Between the trimmed V and J ends, which lost 7 bases and 6 bases, there was a span of 19 bases. Germline CDR1 is SNHLY and CDR2 is FYNNEI. CDR3: CASTSGQDLPQPQHF. The DNA of the CDR3 is TGTGCCAGCACTTCCGGACAAGATTTGCCTCAGCCCCAGCATTTT.

This clonotype occurred a few times. This sequence joins TRBV13 and TRBJ2-7; D is perhaps TRBD1 or TRBD2 (6 bases each). Germline V gene sequence: CDR1 PRHDT, CDR2 FYEKMQ (reference sequence). V was clipped by 5 bases and J by 4 bases, with 18 bases between them. There are 15 residues in the CDR3. DNA for the CDR3: TGTGCCAGCAGCCCAGAGTCCGGGGGCGCTTACGAGCAGTACTTC. As protein: CASSPESGGAYEQYF.

This clonotype was counted a few times. CDR3 residues: CASSENRGRDTEAFF. CDR3 DNA sequence: TGTGCCAGCAGCGAAAACAGGGGGCGGGACACTGAAGCTTTCTTT. This chain links TRBV7-2 with TRBJ1-1; 9 nucleotides match TRBD1. After removal of 5 bases from V and 3 bases from J, the junction contained 7 bases not matched to a gene. The CDR3 length is 15 residues. Looked up from germline, CDR1 is SGHTA and CDR2 is FQGNSA.

This clonotype came up many times. The chain is built from TRBV10-3 and TRBJ2-7; TRBD2 is a possible D gene (6 bases). The V and J ends lost 0 bases and 0 bases respectively, with 15 bases between them. The CDR3 is 17 residues long. Germline V gives CDR1 ENHRY, CDR2 SYGVKD. CDR3 sequence: CAISESILQGGSYEQYF. CDR3 in DNA: TGTGCCATCAGTGAGTCTATACTCCAGGGAGGCTCCTACGAGCAGTACTTC.

The genes are TRBV10-3 and TRBJ2-2; D uncertain. Germline CDR1 reads ENHRY; CDR2 reads SYGVKD. Between the trimmed V and J ends, which lost 10 bases and 7 bases, there was a span of 10 bases. The CDR3 consists of 11 residues. This CDR3 reads CASERNGELFF. The CDR3 DNA reads as TGTGCCAGCGAACGGAACGGGGAGCTGTTTTTT.

This clonotype came up a few times. The CDR3 sequence: CASRNPPEAFF. The CDR3 nucleotides are TGTGCCAGCCGAAATCCACCTGAAGCTTTCTTT. This chain connects TRBV5-8 to TRBJ1-1; D gene ambiguous. From germline, CDR1 is SGHTS and CDR2 YDEGEE. V lost 7 bases, J lost 6 bases, and 10 bases lay in between. The CDR3 totals 11 residues.

This clonotype has a handful of counts. The chain uses TRBV12-3 or TRBV12-4 and TRBJ1-1; D possibly corresponds to TRBD1 (5 bases). This CDR3 contains 13 residues. V was clipped by 9 bases and J by 0 bases, with 11 bases between them. The DNA of the CDR3 is TGTGCCAGTCGGGGACCCTTGAACACTGAAGCTTTCTTT. Its translation is CASRGPLNTEAFF.

Only a few counts were recorded for this clonotype. The CDR3 protein is CSAKQGTEQYF. In nucleotides, the CDR3 is TGCAGTGCTAAGCAGGGCACCGAGCAGTACTTC. The V gene is TRBV20-1, the J gene TRBJ2-7; TRBD1 might be the D (5 bases). The V and J ends lost 4 bases and 6 bases respectively, with 10 bases between them. The length of the CDR3 is 11 residues. CDR1 and CDR2 from the germline V gene are DFQATT and SNEGSKA (reference sequence).

This chain links TRBV2 with TRBJ1-5; D not resolved. This CDR3 has 15 amino acids. Germline CDR1 is SNHLY and CDR2 is FYNNEI. V was cut by 1 base and J by 8 bases, with 15 bases left in between. CDR3: CASSEGTYRLEPQHF. The CDR3 DNA follows: TGTGCCAGCAGTGAAGGGACCTACAGATTGGAGCCCCAGCATTTT.

V gene TRBV24-1 combines with J gene TRBJ1-1; no clear D gene. Germline V gene lookup returns CDR1 KGHDR and CDR2 SFDVKD. V was pared by 0 bases and J by 3 bases, with 4 bases between. The CDR3 has 13 residues. CDR3 nucleotides: TGTGCCACCAGTGATTTGTATCACACTGAAGCTTTCTTT. Amino acids: CATSDLYHTEAFF.